This T cell receptor beta chain was recovered during a study of early T cells in non-severe SARS-CoV-2 infection. This clonotype was counted a few times. Trimming cost V 0 bases and J 12 bases, with 8 bases left between them. Germline assignment: CDR1 ENHRY and CDR2 SYGVKD. The CDR3 is 11 residues long. TCRdb reprocessed the 5' RACE reads with MiXCR, giving one entry per CDR3 protein. Of tens of thousands of distinct CDR3 sequences listed, approximately 8% are singletons. The origin of this receptor is an adult who was a healthcare worker with PCR-confirmed SARS-CoV-2 infection or an uninfected control (not recorded which). The J gene is TRBJ1-1, the V gene TRBV10-3; unclear D gene. The source material was whole blood, sampled at baseline. This CDR3 is CAISESLTTFF. The CDR3 region has the DNA TGTGCCATCAGTGAGTCCCTGACAACTTTCTTT.